Below, one T cell receptor beta chain is given with its context. The antigen remains unidentified. The authors ran a second PCR of about 6 to 11 cycles using a sample-barcoded 5' primer and a J-beta primer mix. Every sample returned 2.5 million or more CDR3-containing paired-end reads. One entry per CDR3 protein, called by TCRdb with MiXCR from the 5' RACE reads. This sample has fewer than 2,000,000 distinct CDR3 sequences, with roughly 32% found just once. The data derive from a study of blood T cells in healthy people across ages. Overall study results and limits: It was held that diversity estimates obtained from one million T cells represented underestimates. Any conclusive comparison of naive versus antigen-experienced cells was prevented by using unsorted PBMCs. In these data, TCR beta diversity tracked strongly with naive T cell percentage.

CDR3 length: 18 amino acids. Per germline, CDR1 LNHNV and CDR2 YYDKDF (reference sequence). The V gene end was trimmed by 0 bases and the J gene end by 0 bases; junction bases not matched to a gene: 10. The gene calls are TRBV15 and TRBJ2-5, with TRBD1 matching over 7 bases. The TCR was taken from a woman younger than 45 in good health. Sequences were obtained from blood. The CDR3 nucleotides are TGTGCCACCAGCAGAGATAGGGGTGGGACAGCGGACCAAGAGACCCAGTACTTC. Translation: CATSRDRGGTADQETQYF.